A selection of T cell receptor beta chains follows, all from one sample in a study of OX40 agonist ivuxolimab in advanced cancers. Clones were sequenced by immunoSEQ multiplex PCR, and TCRdb holds only the in-frame ones, with some missing. The table shows 79,000 or so clones, with around 85% occurring only once. This sample comprised CD4+ or CD8+ T cells sorted from blood, obtained in a trial of the OX40 agonist ivuxolimab. All receptors come from an adult with an advanced solid tumor such as melanoma, head and neck, liver or kidney cancer. Both conserved end residues are part of each CDR3. D genes are given only for firm matches. Where a row states a size, it is once, few, many or the class of an expanded clone; other rows omit it.

>TRBV29-1|TRBD1|-|TRBJ2-5
CSVEGQGLLPQYF
TGCAGCGTTGAGGGACAGGGGTTGTTACCCCAGTACTTC
>TRBV28|-|-|TRBJ1-2
CASRAGAGGYTF
TGTGCCAGCCGAGCGGGGGCTGGGGGCTACACCTTC
>TRBV30|-|-|TRBJ2-3
CAWKVGGGDTQYF
TGTGCCTGGAAGGTGGGAGGAGGAGATACGCAGTATTTT
>TRBV14|-|-|TRBJ2-5
CASSQSSETQYF
TGTGCCAGCAGCCAATCGAGCGAGACCCAGTACTTC
>TRBV19|-|-|TRBJ1-6
CASSMARSGRRNIGSPLHF
TGTGCCAGTAGTATGGCGCGGTCAGGTCGAAGGAATATTGGTTCACCCCTCCACTTT
>TRBV18|TRBD2|once|TRBJ2-5
CASSPSLAGGLQETQYF
TGTGCCAGCTCACCCTCACTAGCGGGGGGTCTCCAAGAGACCCAGTACTTC
>TRBV2|-|-|TRBJ2-2
CASSDGTTNTGELFF
TGTGCCAGCAGTGACGGTACCACTAACACCGGGGAGCTGTTTTTT
>TRBV7-2|TRBD2|-|TRBJ2-3
CASRPQRSGGSDTQYF
TGTGCCAGCAGGCCACAACGGTCGGGGGGATCAGATACGCAGTATTTT
>TRBV5-1|-|-|TRBJ1-1
CASSIRQEVTEAFF
TGCGCCAGCAGCATCAGGCAGGAGGTCACTGAAGCTTTCTTT
>TRBV19|-|-|TRBJ1-5
CASSIEETEFNQPQHF
TGTGCCAGTAGTATAGAGGAGACCGAATTTAATCAGCCCCAGCATTTT
>TRBV6-5|-|-|TRBJ2-7
CASSNGHQTSYEQYF
TGTGCCAGCAGCAATGGACACCAGACTTCCTACGAGCAGTACTTC
>TRBV19|-|-|TRBJ2-2
CASREGQGSGGELFF
TGTGCCAGTAGGGAGGGCCAGGGCTCGGGCGGGGAGCTGTTTTTT
>TRBV7-3|-|few|TRBJ1-1
CASSLGGGTEAFF
TGTGCCAGCAGCTTAGGAGGGGGCACTGAAGCTTTCTTT
>TRBV6-5|-|-|TRBJ2-7
CATGTYEQYF
TGTGCCACCGGAACTTACGAGCAGTACTTC
>TRBV7-2|-|-|TRBJ1-2
CASSPGSYGYTF
TGTGCCAGCAGCCCAGGGTCCTATGGCTACACCTTC
>TRBV4-1|-|once|TRBJ2-7
CASSLAVSTYEQYF
TGCGCCAGCAGCCTCGCAGTCTCGACCTACGAGCAGTACTTC
>TRBV19|-|-|TRBJ2-3
CASTGTVADTQYF
TGTGCCAGTACCGGGACGGTGGCAGATACGCAGTATTTT
>TRBV19|-|-|TRBJ1-3
CASSRLSGNTIYF
TGTGCCAGTAGCCGGTTGTCTGGAAACACCATATATTTT
>TRBV2|-|-|TRBJ2-5
CASSSERGGPETQYF
TGTGCCAGCAGTTCAGAAAGAGGGGGTCCAGAGACCCAGTACTTC
>TRBV7-2|-|-|TRBJ2-6
CASSLMDRANVLTF
TGTGCCAGCAGCTTAATGGACCGGGCCAACGTCCTGACTTTC
>TRBV11-2|-|-|TRBJ2-1
CASSFRGRTFDEQFF
TGTGCCAGCAGCTTCCGGGGCCGCACTTTCGACGAGCAGTTCTTC
>TRBV4-1|TRBD1|-|TRBJ2-7
CASSQAQGVIYEQYF
TGCGCCAGCAGCCAAGCACAGGGGGTGATCTACGAGCAGTACTTC
>TRBV5-1|TRBD1|-|TRBJ1-3
CASSLRGGGGNTIYF
TGCGCCAGCAGCTTGCGAGGGGGCGGTGGAAACACCATATATTTT
>TRBV7-2|-|-|TRBJ1-2
CASSPPRGLGYTF
TGTGCCAGCAGCCCCCCCCGTGGGCTAGGCTACACCTTC
>TRBV5-1|-|-|TRBJ2-1
CASSLGTVYNEQFF
TGCGCCAGCAGCTTGGGGACGGTCTACAATGAGCAGTTCTTC
>TRBV5-1|TRBD1|-|TRBJ2-2
CASSWTGSQDTGELFF
TGCGCCAGCAGCTGGACAGGATCCCAGGACACCGGGGAGCTGTTTTTT
>TRBV6-5|TRBD1|-|TRBJ1-5
CASSRTGVGNQPQHF
TGTGCCAGCAGTAGGACAGGGGTTGGCAATCAGCCCCAGCATTTT
>TRBV19|-|-|TRBJ2-7
CASSMDGDTLNEQYF
TGTGCCAGTAGTATGGACGGGGATACTTTGAACGAGCAGTACTTC